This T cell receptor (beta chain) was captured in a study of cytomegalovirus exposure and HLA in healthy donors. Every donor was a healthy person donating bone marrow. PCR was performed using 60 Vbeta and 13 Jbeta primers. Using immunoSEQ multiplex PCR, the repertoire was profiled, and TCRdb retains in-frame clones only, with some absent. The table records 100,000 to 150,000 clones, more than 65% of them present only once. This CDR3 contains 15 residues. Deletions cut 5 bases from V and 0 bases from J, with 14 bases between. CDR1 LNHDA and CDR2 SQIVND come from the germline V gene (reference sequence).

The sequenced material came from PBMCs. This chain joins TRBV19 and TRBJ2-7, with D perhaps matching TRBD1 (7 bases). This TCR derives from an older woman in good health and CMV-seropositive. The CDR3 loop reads CASSPQGGYSYEQYF. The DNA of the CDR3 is TGTGCCAGTAGTCCTCAGGGGGGATACTCCTACGAGCAGTACTTC.